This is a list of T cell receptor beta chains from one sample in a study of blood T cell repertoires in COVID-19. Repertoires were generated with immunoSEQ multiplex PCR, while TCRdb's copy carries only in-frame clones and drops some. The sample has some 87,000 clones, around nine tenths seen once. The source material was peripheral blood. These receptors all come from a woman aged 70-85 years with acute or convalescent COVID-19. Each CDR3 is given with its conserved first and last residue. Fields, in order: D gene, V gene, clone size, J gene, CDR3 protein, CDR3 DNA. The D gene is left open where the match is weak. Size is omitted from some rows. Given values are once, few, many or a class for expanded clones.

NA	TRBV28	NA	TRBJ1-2	CASSLGQNYGYTF	TGTGCCAGCAGTTTAGGGCAGAACTATGGCTACACCTTC
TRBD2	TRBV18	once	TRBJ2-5	CASSLAGVGETQYF	TGTGCCAGCTCACTTGCGGGAGTTGGGGAGACCCAGTACTTC
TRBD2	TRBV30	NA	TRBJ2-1	CAWRRHSGVAYNEQFF	TGTGCCTGGAGGAGACATAGCGGGGTAGCCTACAATGAGCAGTTCTTC
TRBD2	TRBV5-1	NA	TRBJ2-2	CASKRTSGGNTGELFF	TGCGCCAGCAAACGGACTAGCGGGGGTAACACCGGGGAGCTGTTTTTT
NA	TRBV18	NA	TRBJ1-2	CASSAGQTRGYTF	TGTGCCAGCTCAGCCGGACAGACCAGAGGCTACACCTTC
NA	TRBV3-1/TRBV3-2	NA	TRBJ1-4	CASSQGSGVEKLFF	TGTGCCAGCAGCCAAGGGAGCGGCGTCGAAAAACTGTTTTTT
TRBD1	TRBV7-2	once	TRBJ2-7	CASSLSLVVTGAGEQYF	TGTGCCAGCAGCTTATCATTGGTGGTGACAGGGGCTGGCGAGCAGTACTTC
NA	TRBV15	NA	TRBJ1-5	CATSTTVQPQHF	TGTGCCACCAGCACTACAGTTCAGCCCCAGCATTTT
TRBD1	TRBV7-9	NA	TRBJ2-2	CASSTDRGATGELFF	TGTGCCAGCAGCACTGACAGGGGGGCCACCGGGGAGCTGTTTTTT
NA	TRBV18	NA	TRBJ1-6	CASSPVEGSYNSPLHF	TGTGCCAGCTCACCCGTTGAGGGCTCCTATAATTCACCCCTCCACTTT
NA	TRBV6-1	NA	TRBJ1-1	CASSEMSGSRAEAFF	TGTGCCAGCAGTGAGATGTCGGGAAGTAGGGCTGAAGCTTTCTTT
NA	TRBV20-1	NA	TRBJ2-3	CSASVRLAKDTQYF	TGCAGTGCTAGTGTTAGGCTAGCGAAAGATACGCAGTATTTT
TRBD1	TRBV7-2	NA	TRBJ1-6	CASSQNRGQSPLHF	TGTGCCAGCAGCCAGAACAGGGGGCAATCACCCCTCCACTTT